Each of the 18 T cell receptor beta chains below was sequenced from the same sample in a study of sequential checkpoint blockade in melanoma. Sequencing was performed with immunoSEQ multiplex PCR; in TCRdb, only in-frame clones are kept and a portion is missing. The data hold under 40,000 clones, with around nine tenths observed a single time. As to treatment: randomized to nivolumab then ipilimumab (arm A) or the reverse (arm B). Specimen: CD8+ T cells sorted from blood (inferred from file names), collected from a patient given nivolumab and ipilimumab in sequence. Receptors originate from a human donor with melanoma.

The CDR3 DNA reads TGTGCCAGCAGCCAAGAAGCGGTTTCCTACAATGAGCAGTTCTTC. Protein product: CASSQEAVSYNEQFF. V is TRBV4-2 and J is TRBJ2-1; D might be TRBD2 (5 bases). Trimming shortened V by 0 bases and J by 1 base, and 7 bases separated the two germline ends. The CDR3 is 15 amino acids. Germline CDR1 is LGHNA and CDR2 is YNFKEQ.

The chain employs TRBV27 and TRBJ2-1, with 8 bases aligning to TRBD2. Per the germline V gene, CDR1 is MNHEY and CDR2 is SMNVEV (reference sequence). The CDR3 extends over 15 amino acids. Trimming at V came to 4 bases and at J to 0 bases, leaving 2 bases not matched to a gene. CDR3 residues: CASSYSGSSYNEQFF. The CDR3 DNA reads as TGTGCCAGCAGTTACAGCGGGAGCTCCTACAATGAGCAGTTCTTC.

V and J are TRBV27 and TRBJ1-2, with a tentative D call TRBD1 (5 bases). V was cut by 8 bases and J by 8 bases, with 15 bases left in between. Germline CDR1 MNHEY, CDR2 SMNVEV (reference sequence). The CDR3 is 12 amino acids. The CDR3 sequence: CASWGGAWGYTF. The CDR3, as DNA: TGTGCCAGCTGGGGTGGGGCTTGGGGCTACACCTTC.

The rearrangement links TRBV27 to TRBJ2-1, with D maybe TRBD1 (6 bases). This CDR3 is 14 amino acids long. Germline CDR1 and CDR2: MNHEY and SMNVEV (reference sequence). With 4 bases removed from V and 6 bases from J, the gap between germline ends came to 13 bases. DNA for the CDR3: TGTGCCAGCAGTTATCGGGCAGGGGCCAATGAGCAGTTCTTC. The encoded protein is CASSYRAGANEQFF.

The V gene is TRBV13, the J gene TRBJ1-4; no definite D call. CDR1 and CDR2 (germline): PRHDT, FYEKMQ (reference sequence). The CDR3 has 14 amino acids. Trimming shortened V by 3 bases and J by 3 bases, and 8 bases separated the two germline ends. The CDR3: CASSFGRANEKLFF. The CDR3 DNA sequence: TGTGCCAGCAGCTTCGGGCGGGCTAATGAAAAACTGTTTTTT.

The chain uses TRBV27 and TRBJ2-1, with 7 bases aligning to TRBD1. Unmatched junction bases numbered 5, after V lost 4 bases and J lost 2 bases. Germline assignment: CDR1 MNHEY and CDR2 SMNVEV (reference sequence). The CDR3 contains 15 residues. Written as DNA, the CDR3 is TGTGCCAGCAGTTGGGGGCAGGGGGCCTACAATGAGCAGTTCTTC. Protein sequence: CASSWGQGAYNEQFF.

This clone has just one count. V and J are TRBV6-6 and TRBJ2-5; D unclear. V was pared by 5 bases and J by 4 bases, with 8 bases between. CDR3 length: 12 amino acids. Germline V gene lookup returns CDR1 MNHNY and CDR2 SVGAGI (reference sequence). The CDR3: CASSPEAETQYF. The CDR3 DNA follows: TGTGCCAGCAGTCCCGAAGCAGAGACCCAGTACTTC.

This chain links TRBV25-1 with TRBJ2-1; D perhaps matches TRBD2 (6 bases). Trimming took off 3 bases at V and 5 bases at J, with 14 bases between the two ends. CDR3 length: 15 amino acids. Per the germline V gene, CDR1 is MGHDK and CDR2 is SYGVNS. This CDR3 is CASSDLASVDNEQFF. CDR3 bases: TGTGCCAGCAGTGATCTAGCTAGCGTAGACAATGAGCAGTTCTTC.

The chain employs TRBV6-5 and TRBJ1-2; the D gene is possibly TRBD1 (6 bases). The CDR3 length is 13 residues. The V gene lost 6 bases and the J gene lost 6 bases, with 14 bases spanning the gap. CDR1 is MNHEY and CDR2 is SVGAGI in the germline V gene. For the CDR3, the DNA is TGTGCCAGCAGCAAACAGGGTGGGAATGGCTACACCTTC. The encoded protein is CASSKQGGNGYTF.

This chain links TRBV7-3 with TRBJ2-3, with TRBD2 identical over 9 bases. This CDR3 has 16 residues. The trim removed 1 base at V and 4 bases at J, leaving 6 bases unmatched. Germline V gene data show CDR1 as SGHTA and CDR2 as FQGTGA. Here the CDR3 DNA reads TGTGCCAGCAGCTTAATGCCTAGCGGGAACGCAGATACGCAGTATTTT. Protein: CASSLMPSGNADTQYF.

This chain joins TRBV9 and TRBJ2-7, with 7 positions matching TRBD2. Germline V lookup: CDR1 SGDLS, CDR2 YYNGEE. This CDR3 has 15 residues. V shed 0 bases, J shed 3 bases, and the junction held 6 bases outside the gene matches. CDR3 DNA: TGTGCCAGCAGCGTAGCCGCGGGAGTTGACTACGAGCAGTACTTC. This translates into CASSVAAGVDYEQYF.

The V gene is TRBV7-9, the J gene TRBJ2-7; D ambiguous. With 5 bases removed from V and 7 bases from J, the gap between germline ends came to 15 bases. The CDR3 consists of 13 residues. The V gene's germline CDR1 is SEHNR and CDR2 FQNEAQ (reference sequence). CDR3 amino acids: CASSPAASLEQYV. The CDR3 DNA is TGTGCCAGCAGCCCGGCGGCGTCCCTGGAGCAGTACGTC.

J is TRBJ1-2 and V is TRBV5-6; 11 positions match TRBD1. The trim removed 4 bases at V and 8 bases at J, leaving 7 bases unmatched. CDR1 is SGHDT and CDR2 is YYEEEE in the germline V gene. The CDR3 has 14 amino acids. CDR3 region: CASSPGTGGLGYTF. The CDR3 bases are TGTGCCAGCAGCCCCGGGACAGGGGGTCTCGGCTACACCTTC.

The V call is TRBV19, the J call TRBJ2-7, with a tentative D call TRBD1 (5 bases). The V end was cut by 5 bases, the J end by 3 bases, with 11 bases between. This CDR3 has 13 amino acids. CDR1 is LNHDA, CDR2 SQIVND, per germline (reference sequence). The DNA of the CDR3 is TGTGCCAGTAGTGCAGGGCCATTCTACGAGCAGTACGTC. It codes for CASSAGPFYEQYV.

The rearrangement joins TRBV6-5 to TRBJ2-5, with D uncertain. V shed 3 bases and J shed 5 bases, with 4 bases lying between them. The CDR3 extends over 11 amino acids. Germline-derived CDR1 and CDR2 are MNHEY and SVGAGI. DNA of the CDR3: TGTGCCAGCAGTTATGCGGAGACCCAGTACTTC. It codes for CASSYAETQYF.

The chain uses TRBV7-8 and TRBJ1-3; 8 bases are a match to TRBD1. CDR3 length: 18 amino acids. The ends lost 4 bases at V and 4 bases at J; junction bases unmatched: 15. In germline, CDR1 is SGHVS, CDR2 FQNEAQ. The CDR3 sequence is CASSSLYLSGGFGNTIYF. As DNA, the CDR3 is TGTGCCAGCAGCTCCCTCTATCTATCAGGGGGCTTCGGAAACACCATATATTTT.

The chain couples TRBV4-3 to TRBJ2-7; weak D call: TRBD1 (5 bases). Looked up from germline, CDR1 is LGHNA and CDR2 is YSLEER. The CDR3 runs to 13 residues. V shed 4 bases and J shed 3 bases, with 10 bases lying between them. CDR3 residues: CASSPRVGYEQYV. For the CDR3, the DNA is TGCGCCAGCAGCCCCAGGGTTGGCTACGAGCAGTACGTC.

The V call is TRBV7-6, the J call TRBJ2-1, with a tentative D call TRBD2 (5 bases). This CDR3 is built from 15 residues. V lost 3 bases and J lost 2, with 11 bases in between. The germline CDR1 and CDR2 sequences are SGHVS and FNYEAQ. For the CDR3, the DNA is TGTGCCAGCAGCTTGCCGAGGGAAGCCTACAATGAGCAGTTCTTC. This sequence encodes CASSLPREAYNEQFF.